This record concerns one TCR beta chain sequence. The data were taken from a study of shared clonotypes between healthy human individuals. Deep was the level used in running the assay. Profiling relied on immunoSEQ multiplex PCR, and the TCRdb table lists in-frame clones only, not all of them. The top ten hold about 1.5% of the sample, which has approximately 980,000 clones, over 75% seen once. The ends lost 4 bases at V and 6 bases at J; junction bases unmatched: 2. The CDR3 loop spans 13 amino acids. Germline V gene sequence: CDR1 MNHEY, CDR2 SMNVEV (reference sequence). This receptor was identified in a man between 18 and 29 years old in good health. The sequencing sample was made of memory CD4+ T cells sorted from blood. Documented subset: CD45RA-negative fraction. V usage is TRBV27 and J usage is TRBJ1-4; 7 positions agree with TRBD1. The CDR3 bases are TGTGCCAGCAGTTGGCAGGGGGATGAAAAACTGTTTTTT. This sequence encodes CASSWQGDEKLFF.